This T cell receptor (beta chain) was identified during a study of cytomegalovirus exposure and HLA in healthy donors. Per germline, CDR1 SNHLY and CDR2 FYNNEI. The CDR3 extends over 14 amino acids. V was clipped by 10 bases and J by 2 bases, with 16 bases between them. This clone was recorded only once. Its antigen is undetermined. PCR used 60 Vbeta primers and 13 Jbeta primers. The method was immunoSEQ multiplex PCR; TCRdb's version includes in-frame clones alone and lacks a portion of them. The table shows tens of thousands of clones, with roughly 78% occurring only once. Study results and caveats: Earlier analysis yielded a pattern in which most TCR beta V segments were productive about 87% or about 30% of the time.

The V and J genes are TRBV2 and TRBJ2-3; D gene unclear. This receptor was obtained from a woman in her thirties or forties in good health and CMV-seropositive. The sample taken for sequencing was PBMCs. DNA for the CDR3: TGTGCCATCAAGCAGGCTATAAACACAGATACGCAGTATTTT. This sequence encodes CAIKQAINTDTQYF.